This T cell receptor (beta chain) was sequenced in a study of post-analysis software for immune sequencing data. Study overall: The patients showed relapsing-remitting, secondary progressive and progressive-relapsing multiple sclerosis courses.

Findings and caveats of the study: Batch-mates among the samples co-clustered strongly by F measure. Among multiple sclerosis patients, normalized Chao1 diversity was significantly below that of controls. TRBV5-6, TRBV5-1 and TRBV20-1 were among four to six TRBV segments more frequent in patients than controls.

CDR3 length equals 16 residues. The germline V gene encodes CDR1 SGHTA and CDR2 FQGNSA. The V gene lost 4 bases and the J gene lost 0 bases, with 10 bases spanning the gap. cDNA libraries of TCR beta carried unique molecular identifiers. Out of about 1 to 11 million T cells, about 520,000 cDNA molecules were generated. TCRdb reprocessed the PCR reads via MiXCR and lists one record per CDR3 protein. The sample records about 400,000 distinct CDR3 sequences, less than 40% being singletons. This clonotype was counted between two and nine times. Its specificity is not known. The sequence was obtained from a girl aged 5-17 years with multiple sclerosis. This chain uses TRBV7-2 with TRBJ2-6; D gene uncertain. The sequenced sample was blood. The CDR3 nucleotides read TGTGCCAGCAGCTCAATTAGACGCTCTGGGGCCAACGTCCTGACTTTC. The encoded protein is CASSSIRRSGANVLTF.